A selection of T cell receptor beta chains follows, all from one sample in a study of shared clonotypes between healthy human individuals. Repertoires were generated with immunoSEQ multiplex PCR, while TCRdb's copy carries only in-frame clones and drops some. Found here are some 2,400,000 clones, roughly 95% of them singletons; the top ten hold 0.1% to 0.15%. The sample taken for sequencing was naive CD4+ T cells sorted from blood. Receptors originate from a man aged 18 to 30 in good health. CDR3s include the opening cysteine and the closing phenylalanine or tryptophan. D genes are given only for firm matches. A clone size is listed for some rows: how often the clone was seen (once, few, many), or a class if it is expanded.

D: TRBD1; V: TRBV6-1; J: TRBJ2-2; size: -; CDR3: CASSRDSNTGELFF; DNA: TGTGCCAGCAGTAGGGACAGTAACACCGGGGAGCTGTTTTTT
D: TRBD1; V: TRBV5-1; J: TRBJ1-1; size: once; CDR3: CASSLSGLDRVRF; DNA: TGCGCCAGCAGCTTATCTGGCCTGGACAGGGTCCGCTTT
D: -; V: TRBV29-1; J: TRBJ1-1; size: -; CDR3: CSVRGRGPNTEAFF; DNA: TGCAGCGTTAGGGGCCGGGGCCCGAACACTGAAGCTTTCTTT
D: TRBD1; V: TRBV5-1; J: TRBJ2-2; size: -; CDR3: CASSTLGQDGELFF; DNA: TGCGCCAGCAGCACCCTAGGACAGGACGGGGAGCTGTTTTTT
D: TRBD2; V: TRBV29-1; J: TRBJ2-3; size: -; CDR3: CSAGGGTDTQYF; DNA: TGCAGCGCCGGGGGGGGAACAGATACGCAGTATTTT
D: -; V: TRBV5-6; J: TRBJ2-7; size: -; CDR3: CASSSQGSEQYF; DNA: TGTGCCAGCAGCTCCCAGGGTTCCGAGCAGTACTTC
D: -; V: TRBV5-4; J: TRBJ2-2; size: -; CDR3: CASSLDRRDTGELFF; DNA: TGTGCCAGCAGCTTGGACAGGCGGGACACCGGGGAGCTGTTTTTT
D: -; V: TRBV5-8; J: TRBJ1-3; size: -; CDR3: CASSLRGGLGNTIYF; DNA: TGTGCCAGCAGCTTAAGGGGAGGACTTGGAAACACCATATATTTT
D: -; V: TRBV18; J: TRBJ2-2; size: -; CDR3: CASSPLSPGELFF; DNA: TGTGCCAGCTCACCACTGAGCCCCGGGGAGCTGTTTTTT
D: TRBD1; V: TRBV27; J: TRBJ2-7; size: -; CDR3: CASSKNTGGRAYEQYF; DNA: TGTGCCAGCAGTAAAAACACAGGGGGCCGAGCCTACGAGCAGTACTTC
D: TRBD1; V: TRBV7-8; J: TRBJ2-7; size: -; CDR3: CASSLGQGGFYEQYF; DNA: TGTGCCAGCAGCTTGGGACAGGGTGGATTCTACGAGCAGTACTTC
D: -; V: TRBV30; J: TRBJ2-4; size: -; CDR3: CAWRLKNIQYF; DNA: TGTGCCTGGAGACTCAAAAACATTCAGTACTTC
D: TRBD1; V: TRBV18; J: TRBJ2-7; size: -; CDR3: CASSPVGTGGYEQYF; DNA: TGTGCCAGCTCACCAGTCGGGACAGGGGGCTACGAGCAGTACTTC
D: -; V: TRBV2; J: TRBJ2-2; size: -; CDR3: CASRDDNTGELFF; DNA: TGTGCCAGCAGGGACGATAACACCGGGGAGCTGTTTTTT
D: -; V: TRBV21-1; J: TRBJ1-2; size: -; CDR3: CASSKAWQTSALYGYTF; DNA: TGTGCCAGCAGCAAAGCCTGGCAGACCAGCGCACTATATGGCTACACCTTC
D: TRBD1; V: TRBV10-3; J: TRBJ1-2; size: -; CDR3: CAISESRTGLDYGYTF; DNA: TGTGCCATCAGTGAGTCCAGGACAGGTCTCGACTATGGCTACACCTTC
D: TRBD1; V: TRBV30; J: TRBJ1-1; size: -; CDR3: CAWSVRWVGGFTEAFF; DNA: TGTGCCTGGAGTGTACGGTGGGTAGGGGGCTTTACTGAAGCTTTCTTT
D: -; V: TRBV2; J: TRBJ1-4; size: -; CDR3: CAGGTGEWEKLFF; DNA: TGTGCCGGGGGTACCGGGGAGTGGGAAAAACTGTTTTTT
D: -; V: TRBV6-5; J: TRBJ1-5; size: -; CDR3: CASSSLNQPQHF; DNA: TGTGCCAGCAGTTCCCTTAATCAGCCCCAGCATTTT
D: TRBD2; V: TRBV9; J: TRBJ2-7; size: once; CDR3: CASSETSGHYEQYF; DNA: TGTGCCAGCAGCGAGACTAGCGGGCACTACGAGCAGTACTTC
D: -; V: TRBV7-6; J: TRBJ1-3; size: once; CDR3: CASSFTGSLSNTIYF; DNA: TGTGCCAGCAGCTTCACAGGGTCCCTGTCGAACACCATATATTTT
D: -; V: TRBV28; J: TRBJ1-5; size: -; CDR3: CASSNLHQPQHF; DNA: TGTGCCAGCAGTAACCTCCATCAGCCCCAGCATTTT
D: -; V: TRBV6-1; J: TRBJ1-1; size: -; CDR3: CASSSIGGGTEAFF; DNA: TGTGCCAGCAGTTCTATAGGGGGGGGCACTGAAGCTTTCTTT
D: -; V: TRBV19; J: TRBJ1-2; size: -; CDR3: CASTIGGLGILWGYTF; DNA: TGTGCCAGTACCATTGGGGGCCTTGGAATTTTATGGGGCTACACCTTC
D: -; V: TRBV7-2; J: TRBJ2-6; size: -; CDR3: CASRLGSGANVLTF; DNA: TGTGCCAGCAGGCTGGGCTCTGGGGCCAACGTCCTGACTTTC
D: -; V: TRBV18; J: TRBJ2-3; size: -; CDR3: CASSPLGAGTDTQYF; DNA: TGTGCCAGCTCACCACTCGGGGCAGGGACAGATACGCAGTATTTT
D: -; V: TRBV28; J: TRBJ1-2; size: -; CDR3: CASSSHSGGRYGYTF; DNA: TGTGCCAGCAGTTCCCACTCGGGGGGCCGCTATGGCTACACCTTC
D: -; V: TRBV28; J: TRBJ2-7; size: once; CDR3: CASSSDLLGGRTYEQYF; DNA: TGTGCCAGCAGTTCCGATCTCTTAGGGGGTCGGACCTACGAGCAGTACTTC
D: TRBD1; V: TRBV6-5; J: TRBJ1-2; size: -; CDR3: CASSRGQGRDGYTF; DNA: TGTGCCAGCAGTCGGGGACAGGGGAGGGATGGCTACACCTTC